This T cell receptor beta chain was recovered during a study of radiotherapy plus CTLA-4 blockade in lung cancer (dated by TCRdb to 2017 to 2018). For the study in its entirety: Objective responses occurred in approximately 17% of enrolled patients, and 31% achieved disease control.

Details on this clone: Its binding antigen is unknown. No much larger clone exists at a distance of one base, and base qualities are not known.

The CDR3 has 18 amino acids, counting the end cysteine and phenylalanine. Solely the CDR3 DNA is kept, with 54 bases framed from the first base. Compared with germline, V lacks 1 base and J lacks 3 bases; bases without a gene match: 8. CDR1 and CDR2 (MNHEY, SMNVEV) derive from the germline V gene (reference sequence). Summary of the overall study and its limitations: The strongest predictors of response were reported to be early dynamic shifts in blood T cell clones along with a rise in serum interferon-beta following radiation. TCR clones derived from tumors expanded in peripheral blood after treatment with radiotherapy and ipilimumab.

The study tested focal radiation therapy combined with CTLA-4 blockade (ipilimumab) in patients with chemo-refractory metastatic non-small-cell lung cancer. The library was made by the immunoSEQ multiplex PCR assay. The table was pulled from immuneACCESS by TCRdb, which kept in-frame rearrangements only. Such tables lose some clones; where checked, under half of the loss comes from unresolved V genes, and the rest has no known cause. The table for this sample lists about 23,000 clones; 71% of them were counted only once. Approximately 3% of the sample belongs to the ten largest clones. Sequenced material: peripheral blood, taken from a patient treated with radiotherapy plus ipilimumab. The TCR originated in a human donor with non-small cell lung cancer whose response to radiotherapy plus ipilimumab could not be evaluated. The sequence joins TRBV27 to TRBJ2-1, with 11 middle bases fitting TRBD2. The nucleotides read TGTGCCAGCAGTTTATGGGGTAGCGGGAGGGCCAGCTACAATGAGCAGTTCTTC. Its translation reads: CASSLWGSGRASYNEQFF.